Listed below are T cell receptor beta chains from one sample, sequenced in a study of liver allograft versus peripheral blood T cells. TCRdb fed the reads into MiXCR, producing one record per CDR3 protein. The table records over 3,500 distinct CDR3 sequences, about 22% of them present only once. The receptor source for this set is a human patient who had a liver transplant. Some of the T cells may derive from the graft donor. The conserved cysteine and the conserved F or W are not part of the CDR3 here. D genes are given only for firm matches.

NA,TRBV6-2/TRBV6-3,ASSSGVAKLF
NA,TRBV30,AWSATGNSGANVLT
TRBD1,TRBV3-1,ASSLWTGVTYEQY
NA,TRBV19,ASREYSNEKLF
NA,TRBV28,ASSLWGSNTGINYGYT
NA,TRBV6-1,ASTGTQLGYGYT
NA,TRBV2,ASSPSSGANVLT
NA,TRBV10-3,AISRDLAGQPQH
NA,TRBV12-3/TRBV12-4,ASGYQGVYGYT
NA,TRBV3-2,AIGRPTALNTGELF
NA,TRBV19,ASSINRDTGELF
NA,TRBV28,ASREGGSNQPQH
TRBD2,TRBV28,ASSPSPLAGGWETQY
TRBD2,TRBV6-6,ASSYRRELQF
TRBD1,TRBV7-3,ASSGQGYNEQF
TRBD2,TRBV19,ASSYRLTSGSPGYEQY
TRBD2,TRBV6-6,ASTLAGPEQY
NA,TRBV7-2,ASSLIGGIYEQY